This record concerns one T cell receptor beta chain sequence. Method: immunoSEQ multiplex PCR; TCRdb's copy keeps in-frame clones and lacks some. In the table there are about 32,000 clones, 80% to 95% of which are singletons. These data come from a study of circulating and synovial CD4+ cells in juvenile arthritis. From germline, CDR1 is MDHEN and CDR2 SYDVKM. The ends lost 6 bases at V and 6 bases at J; junction bases unmatched: 6. The CDR3 is made up of 14 amino acids. The receptor was isolated from a human donor with juvenile idiopathic arthritis. Sequencing was carried out using CD4+ T cells from blood. The chain couples TRBV28 to TRBJ2-3, with 10 bases lining up with TRBD1. The CDR3 here is CASRLDRGWDTQYF. The DNA for the CDR3 is TGTGCCAGCAGACTGGACAGGGGGTGGGATACGCAGTATTTT.